This entry concerns a single T cell receptor (beta chain). Assay used: immunoSEQ multiplex PCR; TCRdb lists only in-frame clones, some missing. Here the sample spans 65,000 to 95,000 clones, 90% to 95% being singletons. This record comes from a study of cytomegalovirus exposure and HLA in healthy donors. The V gene's germline CDR1 is SEHNR and CDR2 FQNEAQ (reference sequence). V shed 5 bases and J 1 base; nucleotides not matched to a gene: 6. The CDR3 contains 15 residues. The clonotype comes from a young man in good health and CMV-seronegative. This chain links TRBV7-9 with TRBJ2-7; 9 nucleotides line up with TRBD1. The sample taken for sequencing was PBMCs. CDR3: CASSAPGQGSYEQYF. In DNA form, the CDR3 reads TGTGCCAGCAGCGCACCGGGACAGGGTTCCTACGAGCAGTACTTC.